These 14 T cell receptor beta chains originate from one sample sequenced in a study of T cell responses to AZD1222 COVID-19 vaccine. The repertoire was sequenced with immunoSEQ multiplex PCR; TCRdb's copy has only in-frame clones and lacks some. The data show some 200,000 clones, with about 93% seen just once and 0.9% to 1.1% held by the top ten. The source was peripheral blood, collected 28 days after the second AZD1222 dose. The source of these receptors is an adult who received the AZD1222 COVID-19 vaccine.

This chain joins TRBV28 and TRBJ1-5; a possible D gene is TRBD1 (5 bases). Germline V gene data show CDR1 as MDHEN and CDR2 as SYDVKM. Deletions cut 4 bases from V and 7 bases from J, with 8 bases between. The CDR3 has 12 residues. The DNA of the CDR3 is TGTGCCAGCAGTTGGGGGAAACAGCCCCAGCATTTT. It yields the protein CASSWGKQPQHF.

The gene calls are TRBV10-3 and TRBJ2-1; 8 bases map to TRBD1. CDR1 ENHRY and CDR2 SYGVKD come from the germline V gene. The V and J ends lost 10 bases and 0 bases, in that order; junction bases with no gene match: 5. The CDR3 loop spans 14 amino acids. The CDR3 DNA follows: TGTGCCAGGAACGGGACAGGCTCCTACAATGAGCAGTTCTTC. Its protein is CARNGTGSYNEQFF.

The rearrangement joins TRBV9 to TRBJ2-2; 9 bases agree with TRBD1. Germline CDR1 reads SGDLS; CDR2 reads YYNGEE. V lost 3 bases and J lost 6; bases outside the gene matches: 6. The CDR3 is made up of 15 amino acids. CDR3 DNA sequence: TGTGCCAGCAGCGGACCGGGACAGGGACCCGGGGAGCTGTTTTTT. Its protein is CASSGPGQGPGELFF.

In this sample, this clone turned up once. The chain couples TRBV6-6 to TRBJ2-7; weak D call: TRBD1 (5 bases). Germline V gene lookup returns CDR1 MNHNY and CDR2 SVGAGI (reference sequence). The CDR3 totals 12 residues. The V end lost 8 bases, the J end lost 2 bases, and 10 bases lay between the germline ends. The CDR3 reads CASGETAYEQYF. The CDR3 nucleotides are TGTGCCAGCGGAGAGACAGCCTACGAGCAGTACTTC.

The V call is TRBV11-2, the J call TRBJ2-3, with D perhaps assigned TRBD1 or TRBD2 (6 bases each). V was shortened by 4 bases and J by 0 bases, with 17 bases between the two germline ends. Germline V gene data show CDR1 as SGHAT and CDR2 as FQNNGV. This CDR3 contains 17 residues. The CDR3 spells CASSSPGAALSTDTQYF. The CDR3 coding sequence is TGTGCCAGCAGCTCGCCGGGGGCGGCACTTAGCACAGATACGCAGTATTTT.

This chain links TRBV5-4 with TRBJ1-6; D is perhaps TRBD1 (6 bases). Germline CDR1 SGHNT, CDR2 YYREEE (reference sequence). The CDR3 extends over 16 amino acids. V was trimmed by 1 base and J by 9 bases, leaving 17 bases between them. CDR3 in amino acids: CASSLNLGGNGSPLHF. The CDR3, as DNA: TGTGCCAGCAGCTTGAATTTGGGGGGCAATGGTTCACCCCTCCACTTT. The variable domain in full, with the rest retrieved from reference TRBV5-4 and TRBJ1-6, is ETGVTQSPTHLIKTRGQQVTLRCSSQSGHNTVSWYQQALGQGPQFIFQYYREEENGRGNFPPRFSGLQFPNYSSELNVNALELDDSALYLCASSLNLGGNGSPLHFGNGTRLTVT.

The chain has TRBV7-2 and TRBJ1-1, with D maybe TRBD1 (5 bases). Germline CDR1 is SGHTA and CDR2 is FQGNSA. V lost 2 bases and J lost 4, with 14 bases in between. The CDR3 spans 15 residues. CDR3 in DNA: TGTGCCAGCAGCTTACTTCGGGGGTGGGGCACTGAAGCTTTCTTT. Translating gives CASSLLRGWGTEAFF.

This chain joins TRBV5-1 and TRBJ1-4; 8 bases agree with TRBD1. This CDR3 has 17 residues. The V segment lost 4 bases and the J segment 4 bases; nucleotides outside the gene matches: 12. Germline V gene lookup returns CDR1 SGHRS and CDR2 YFSETQ. This CDR3 reads CASSQGQGLLFNEKLFF. The CDR3 nucleotides read TGCGCCAGCAGCCAAGGACAGGGTCTACTATTTAATGAAAAACTGTTTTTT.

The rearrangement links TRBV5-1 to TRBJ2-5; 8 nucleotides align to TRBD2. The CDR3 is 15 residues long. CDR1 is SGHRS, CDR2 YFSETQ, per germline. Trimming removed 4 bases from V and 5 bases from J; junction bases left unmatched: 10. CDR3 DNA: TGCGCCAGCAGCCTAGGGACTAGGGGAGGGGAGACCCAGTACTTC. Its protein product is CASSLGTRGGETQYF.

This rearrangement joins TRBV3-1 (or the pseudogene TRBV3-2) to TRBJ1-2; TRBD1 is a possible D gene (5 bases). Germline CDR1 and CDR2: LGHDT and YNNKEL (reference sequence). The CDR3 runs to 16 residues. Trimming took off 2 bases at V and 0 bases at J, with 13 bases between the two ends. CDR3 in DNA: TGTGCCAGCAGCCAAAGGGGAACAGTAGCTAACTATGGCTACACCTTC. This encodes CASSQRGTVANYGYTF.

CDR3 in DNA: TGTGCCAGCCTCGGGGGCGATTACACAGATACGCAGTATTTT. Its translation: CASLGGDYTDTQYF. The chain combines TRBV2 with TRBJ2-3; D is possibly TRBD1 or TRBD2 (6 bases each). The CDR3 is 14 residues long. The V end was cut by 8 bases, the J end by 2 bases, with 14 bases between. Germline lookup yields CDR1 SNHLY and CDR2 FYNNEI.

This chain uses TRBV28 with TRBJ2-6; D gene ambiguous. Per germline, CDR1 MDHEN and CDR2 SYDVKM. V was cut by 5 bases and J by 0 bases, with 8 bases left in between. This CDR3 region has 15 residues. The CDR3 region is CASSPGGSGANVLTF. CDR3 coding DNA: TGTGCCAGCAGTCCCGGCGGCTCTGGGGCCAACGTCCTGACTTTC.

The chain joins TRBV12-3 or TRBV12-4 to TRBJ2-7; 9 bases agree with TRBD2. The CDR3 is 13 amino acids. J gave up 0 bases and V 8 bases, and 2 bases lay outside the gene matches. The CDR3 region has the DNA TGTGCCAGCTTGCGGGGGGGCTCCTACGAGCAGTACTTC. Protein: CASLRGGSYEQYF.

The V and J genes are TRBV7-3 and TRBJ2-1; the D gene is possibly TRBD2 (6 bases). Trimming took off 5 bases at V and 0 bases at J, with 11 bases between the two ends. Looked up from germline, CDR1 is SGHTA and CDR2 is FQGTGA. The CDR3 runs to 15 residues. The CDR3 here is CASSRGLYSYNEQFF. CDR3 DNA: TGTGCCAGCAGCCGGGGACTTTACTCCTACAATGAGCAGTTCTTC. Full variable domain (outside the CDR3, taken from reference TRBV7-3 and TRBJ2-1): GAGVSQTPSNKVTEKGKYVELRCDPISGHTALYWYRQSLGQGPEFLIYFQGTGAADDSGLPNDRFFAVRPEGSVSTLKIQRTERGDSAVYLCASSRGLYSYNEQFFGPGTRLTVL.